This TCR beta chain derives from a study of shared clonotypes between healthy human individuals. Assay: immunoSEQ multiplex PCR; the TCRdb copy retains only in-frame clones and omits some. The sample lists approximately 640,000 clones; around 72% were seen once. Trimming cost V 5 bases and J 3 bases; bases outside gene matches: 9. The CDR3 is 16 amino acids. Germline V lookup: CDR1 LNHNV, CDR2 YYDKDF (reference sequence). Sequencing was done on a sample of memory CD4+ T cells sorted from blood. Described subset: CD45RA-negative fraction. The source is a young woman in good health. The chain recombines TRBV15 with TRBJ2-3; 9 nucleotides align to TRBD2. The CDR3 loop is CATSGYEAGGTDTQYF. The DNA of the CDR3 is TGTGCCACCAGCGGATATGAAGCGGGAGGAACAGATACGCAGTATTTT.